The clone carrying this TCR beta chain was seen only a few times. Its target is not known. This specimen belongs to a study of T cells in Graves' hyperthyroidism and ophthalmopathy. Germline-derived CDR1 and CDR2 are DFQATT and SNEGSKA (reference sequence). Trimming cost V 5 bases and J 2 bases, with 10 bases left between them. The CDR3 loop spans 14 amino acids. There were TCR beta CDR3 regions amplified from RNA transcripts. In the first-round RT-PCR of the TCR CDR3, the HTBI primer set was used. Using its own MiXCR run on the multiplex PCR reads, TCRdb lists one record per CDR3 protein. The repertoire consists of more than 300,000 distinct CDR3 sequences, with approximately 18% occurring once and the leading ten covering around a third. Study-level points and caveats: Model-based prediction identified ophthalmopathy a median about 7 months prior to its onset.

The source is a woman aged 25-40 years with Graves' hyperthyroidism that later progressed to Graves' ophthalmopathy. The V call is TRBV20-1, the J call TRBJ1-6, with D unclear. The sample comprised blood. The CDR3 DNA sequence: TGCAGTGCTCCCAGTAGCCCCTATAATTCACCCCTCCACTTT. Its protein product is CSAPSSPYNSPLHF.